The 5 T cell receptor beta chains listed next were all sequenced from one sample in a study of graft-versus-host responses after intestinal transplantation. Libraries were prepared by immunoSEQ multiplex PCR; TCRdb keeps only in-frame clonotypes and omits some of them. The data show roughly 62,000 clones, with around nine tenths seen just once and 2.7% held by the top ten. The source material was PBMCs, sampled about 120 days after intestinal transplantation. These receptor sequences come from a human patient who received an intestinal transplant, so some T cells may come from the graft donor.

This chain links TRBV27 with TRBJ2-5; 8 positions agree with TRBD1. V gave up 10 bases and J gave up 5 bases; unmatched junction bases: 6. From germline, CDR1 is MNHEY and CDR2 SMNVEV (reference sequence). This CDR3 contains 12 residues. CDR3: CATKAGGETQYF. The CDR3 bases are TGTGCCACCAAAGCAGGGGGCGAGACCCAGTACTTC.

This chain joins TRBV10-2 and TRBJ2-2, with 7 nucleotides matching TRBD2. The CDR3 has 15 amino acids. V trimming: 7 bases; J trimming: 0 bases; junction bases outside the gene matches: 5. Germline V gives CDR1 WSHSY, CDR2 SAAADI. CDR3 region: CASNVGGTNTGELFF. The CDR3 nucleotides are TGCGCCAGCAACGTCGGGGGGACGAACACCGGGGAGCTGTTTTTT.

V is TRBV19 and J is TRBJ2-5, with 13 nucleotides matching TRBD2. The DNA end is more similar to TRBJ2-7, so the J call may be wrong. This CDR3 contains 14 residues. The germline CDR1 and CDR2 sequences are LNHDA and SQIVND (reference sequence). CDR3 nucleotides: TGTGCCAGTAGTGGACTAGCGGGGGTTGACGAGCAGTACTTC. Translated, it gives CASSGLAGVDEQYF.

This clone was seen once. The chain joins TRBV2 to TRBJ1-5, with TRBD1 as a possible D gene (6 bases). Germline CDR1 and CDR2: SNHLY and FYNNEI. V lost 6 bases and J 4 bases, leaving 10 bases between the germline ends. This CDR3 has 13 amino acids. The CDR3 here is CASRDSRNQPQHF. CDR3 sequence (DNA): TGTGCCAGCAGGGACAGTAGAAATCAGCCCCAGCATTTT.

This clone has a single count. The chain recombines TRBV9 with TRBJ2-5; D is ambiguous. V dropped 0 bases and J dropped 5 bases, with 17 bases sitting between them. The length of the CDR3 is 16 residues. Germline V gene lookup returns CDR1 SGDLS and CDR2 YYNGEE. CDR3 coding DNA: TGTGCCAGCAGCGTAGGGGCCCTCGAAAGGTTGGAGACCCAGTACTTC. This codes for CASSVGALERLETQYF.